This T cell receptor beta chain was documented in a study of shared clonotypes between healthy human individuals. Study results and limitations: The genetic and exposure-history diversity represented was limited by few donors.

A note on this clone: Its antigen remains unidentified. This sample includes further DNA sequences coding for the same CDR3.

V lost 0 bases and J lost 3, with 10 bases in between. This CDR3 has 14 residues. Per the germline V gene, CDR1 is SGHDT and CDR2 is YYEEEE. Positively selected for CCR7, the CD45RO-negative cells used as naive CD8 cells excluded terminally differentiated effector memory CD45RA+ cells. Method: immunoSEQ multiplex PCR; TCRdb's copy keeps in-frame clones and lacks some. The sample carries millions of clones, about 95% recorded once. What was sequenced was naive CD8+ T cells sorted from blood. The chain links TRBV5-6 to TRBJ2-7; D gene uncertain. This clonotype originated in a man younger than 35 in good health. CDR3 bases: TGTGCCAGCAGCTTGGAAGGCAGTTACTACGAGCAGTACTTC. Its translation: CASSLEGSYYEQYF.